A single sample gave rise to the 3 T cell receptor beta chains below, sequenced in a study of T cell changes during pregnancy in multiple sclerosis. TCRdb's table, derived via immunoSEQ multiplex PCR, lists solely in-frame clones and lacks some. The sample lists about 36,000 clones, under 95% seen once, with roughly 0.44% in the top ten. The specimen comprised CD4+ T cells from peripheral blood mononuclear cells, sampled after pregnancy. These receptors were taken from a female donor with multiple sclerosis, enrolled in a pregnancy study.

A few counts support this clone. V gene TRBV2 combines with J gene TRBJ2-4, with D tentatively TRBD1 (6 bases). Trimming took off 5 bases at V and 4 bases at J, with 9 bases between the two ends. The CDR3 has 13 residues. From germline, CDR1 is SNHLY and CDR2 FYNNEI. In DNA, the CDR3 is TGTGCCAGCAGTCAGGGGCCAAAAAACATTCAGTACTTC. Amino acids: CASSQGPKNIQYF.

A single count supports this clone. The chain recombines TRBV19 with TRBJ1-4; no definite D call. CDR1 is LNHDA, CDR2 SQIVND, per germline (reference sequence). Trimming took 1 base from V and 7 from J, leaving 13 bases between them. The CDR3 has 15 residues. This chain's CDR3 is CASSIGGLFGEKLFF. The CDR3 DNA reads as TGTGCCAGTAGTATAGGAGGCCTGTTCGGTGAAAAACTGTTTTTT.

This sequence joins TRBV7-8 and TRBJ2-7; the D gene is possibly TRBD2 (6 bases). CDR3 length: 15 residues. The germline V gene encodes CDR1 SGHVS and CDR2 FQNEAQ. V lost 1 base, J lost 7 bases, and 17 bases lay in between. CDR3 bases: TGTGCCAGCAGCTTAGTGGAAAGGGGCGCGGGGGAGCAGTACTTC. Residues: CASSLVERGAGEQYF.